These 32 T cell receptor beta chains were all obtained from the same sample, sequenced in a study of metastatic and nonmetastatic thyroid tumors. TCRdb called clones again from the PCR reads with MiXCR. The profile shows 15,000 to 20,000 clones, 31% of them singletons. Until they underwent thyroid surgery, no patient had received any treatment. Material: blood. These receptors were collected from a female donor with papillary thyroid cancer or a benign thyroid nodule (not recorded which). Some clones in this sample may be carry-over from other donors' samples.

This sequence joins TRBV20-1 and TRBJ2-1; possibly TRBD2 for D (6 bases). Germline assignment: CDR1 DFQATT and CDR2 SNEGSKA (reference sequence). The CDR3 length is 15 residues. The V gene lost 0 bases and the J gene lost 4 bases, with 13 bases spanning the gap. The CDR3 sequence is CSARDSGGVYNEQFF. The CDR3, as DNA: TGCAGTGCTAGAGATTCGGGCGGGGTGTACAATGAGCAGTTCTTC.

Here the CDR3 reads CASSRRVLTKEYGYTF. The CDR3 bases are TGCGCCAGCAGCCGAAGGGTCCTCACTAAGGAGTATGGCTACACCTTC. The chain carries TRBV4-1 and TRBJ1-2, with D unclear. The germline gives CDR1 MGHRA, CDR2 YSYEKL. The CDR3 sequence is 16 residues long. V was clipped by 4 bases and J by 5 bases, with 20 bases between them.

About this clone: Relative to the germline gene, one junction end is altered; a read error may explain this. The genes are TRBV13 and TRBJ2-7; 7 positions match TRBD1. This CDR3 contains 16 residues. Germline CDR1 is PRHDT and CDR2 is FYEKMQ (reference sequence). The CDR3 protein is CAISSRQGARTYEQYF. As DNA, the CDR3 is TGTGCCATCAGCTCCCGACAGGGCGCTAGGACCTACGAGCAGTACTTC.

The CDR3 bases are TGCGCCAGCAGCGCATCCGGGACAGCAAAACTTACCTACGAGCAGTACTTC. Amino acids: CASSASGTAKLTYEQYF. The chain employs TRBV5-1 and TRBJ2-7, with 7 bases identical to TRBD1. The germline V gene has CDR1 SGHRS and CDR2 YFSETQ. The CDR3 covers 17 residues. The J segment lost 2 bases and the V segment lost 4 bases, leaving 15 bases of the junction unmatched.

This clone showed up many times. This sample also contains other DNA sequences that code for the same CDR3. V usage is TRBV10-3 and J usage is TRBJ2-5; 10 nucleotides match TRBD2. With 3 bases clipped from V and 7 bases from J, the junction kept 20 bases outside the gene matches. The CDR3 loop spans 19 amino acids. Germline CDR1 reads ENHRY; CDR2 reads SYGVKD. The CDR3 coding sequence is TGTGCCATCAGTGAAGAAGGAGTGCTAGCGGGGGCCAAAAGGGGGACCCAGTACTTC. Translating it yields CAISEEGVLAGAKRGTQYF.

The chain is built from TRBV12-3 or TRBV12-4 and TRBJ2-7, with 9 bases lining up with TRBD1. The CDR3 has 15 amino acids. J lost 4 bases, V lost 4 bases, and 8 bases had no gene match. CDR3 DNA: TGTGCCAGCAGTTCCTCGGACAGGGGCAAGTACGAGCAGTACTTC. This translates into CASSSSDRGKYEQYF.

The V and J genes are TRBV11-2 and TRBJ2-3; D is unresolved. V gave up 1 base and J gave up 5 bases, with 13 bases separating them. The CDR3 is 15 amino acids. Looked up from germline, CDR1 is SGHAT and CDR2 is FQNNGV. CDR3 DNA: TGTGCCAGCAGCTTAGTCCGATCAGCAGGAGATACGCAGTATTTT. Translated, it gives CASSLVRSAGDTQYF.

This clone was counted at least ten times. This chain joins TRBV10-2 and TRBJ2-1; 8 bases match TRBD1. The length of the CDR3 is 15 residues. The germline V gene encodes CDR1 WSHSY and CDR2 SAAADI. The ends lost 0 bases at V and 15 bases at J; junction bases unmatched: 13. As DNA, the CDR3 is TGCGCCAGCAGTGAGTCTAGCCAGGGGGCGAGGCGGGGGTTCTTC. It translates to CASSESSQGARRGFF.

Sample share makes this clone medium-sized (0.01 to 0.1%). This sequence joins TRBV30 and TRBJ1-2, with D possibly matching TRBD1 (5 bases). Germline CDR1 GTSNPN, CDR2 SVGIG (reference sequence). CDR3 size: 15 residues. The V end lost 0 bases, the J end lost 2 bases, and 13 bases lay between the germline ends. The CDR3 nucleotides read TGTGCCTGGAGTGTCTCAGGGAGATCCAACTATGGCTACACCTTC. It translates to CAWSVSGRSNYGYTF.

The genes are TRBV20-1 and TRBJ1-6; TRBD1 matches at 11 bases. Germline lookup yields CDR1 DFQATT and CDR2 SNEGSKA (reference sequence). CDR3 length equals 16 residues. After removal of 2 bases from V and 7 bases from J, the junction contained 7 bases not matched to a gene. CDR3 in amino acids: CSARPRGQGGNSPLHF. The DNA for the CDR3 is TGCAGTGCTAGACCACGGGGACAGGGGGGGAATTCACCCCTCCACTTT.

This clone was detected once. The chain employs TRBV18 and TRBJ2-1, with 10 bases lining up with TRBD2. The V gene end was trimmed by 6 bases and the J gene end by 5 bases; junction bases not matched to a gene: 10. The CDR3 is 16 amino acids. The germline V gene encodes CDR1 KGHSH and CDR2 LQKENI. The CDR3 nucleotides are TGTGCCAGCTCCCCTAGCGGGGGAACCTTCGACAATGAGCAGTTCTTC. The encoded protein is CASSPSGGTFDNEQFF.

The chain is built from TRBV6-1 and TRBJ2-7; tentative D call: TRBD1 (5 bases). This CDR3 is 13 amino acids long. CDR1 is MNHNS and CDR2 is SASEGT in the germline V gene. V shed 4 bases and J shed 3 bases, with 10 bases lying between them. The CDR3 DNA follows: TGTGCCAGCAGTGGGGGCACAAGCTACGAGCAGTACTTC. It encodes CASSGGTSYEQYF.

At least ten counts were recorded for this clone. The J gene is TRBJ1-1, the V gene TRBV5-8; D call uncertain. Germline-derived CDR1 and CDR2 are SGHTS and YDEGEE. The V and J ends lost 0 bases and 6 bases respectively, with 9 bases between them. The CDR3 spans 13 residues. The CDR3, as DNA: TGTGCCAGCAGCTTGGGGACTTTCTCTGAAGCTTTCTTT. Amino acids: CASSLGTFSEAFF.

The sample holds many counts of this clone. V usage is TRBV5-4 and J usage is TRBJ1-6, with D perhaps matching TRBD1 (6 bases). Trimming pared 0 bases from V and 9 bases from J, leaving 16 bases between. Germline loops: CDR1 SGHNT, CDR2 YYREEE (reference sequence). This CDR3 has 16 residues. The CDR3 coding sequence is TGTGCCAGCAGCTTGGTTCTCACACAGGGTGGTTCACCCCTCCACTTT. This sequence encodes CASSLVLTQGGSPLHF.

This clone rates as medium-sized (0.01 to 0.1%). The rearrangement uses TRBV19 and TRBJ1-2, with D unresolved. CDR1 and CDR2 (germline): LNHDA, SQIVND (reference sequence). The CDR3 consists of 14 residues. Between the trimmed V and J ends, which lost 6 bases and 3 bases, there was a span of 14 bases. The CDR3 nucleotides are TGTGCCAGTAGCCAGCGAGACGGGTACTATGGCTACACCTTC. Its protein is CASSQRDGYYGYTF.

This chain links TRBV13 with TRBJ1-1; no clear D gene. Germline V gene data show CDR1 as PRHDT and CDR2 as FYEKMQ (reference sequence). The CDR3 length is 15 residues. V lost 5 bases to trimming and J lost 4 bases, with 17 bases between them. The CDR3 loop is CASSPSGFGGTEAFF. The CDR3 DNA reads TGTGCCAGCAGCCCATCAGGATTTGGAGGCACTGAAGCTTTCTTT.

The V gene is TRBV6-2 or TRBV6-3, the J gene TRBJ2-3; TRBD2 agrees at 13 bases. This CDR3 is 15 amino acids long. Germline lookup yields CDR1 MNHEY and CDR2 SVGEGT. V lost 6 bases, J lost 4 bases, and 4 bases stayed unmatched. CDR3: CASSLTSGGADTQYF. In DNA, the CDR3 is TGTGCCAGCAGCCTCACTAGCGGGGGGGCAGATACGCAGTATTTT.

This clone has a handful of counts. V is TRBV9 and J is TRBJ2-1, with 14 bases aligning to TRBD2. Trimming cost V 0 bases and J 7 bases; bases outside gene matches: 12. Per the germline V gene, CDR1 is SGDLS and CDR2 is YYNGEE. The CDR3 contains 19 residues. CDR3 sequence reads: CASSVDGEYRLAGGNEQFF. The CDR3 coding sequence is TGTGCCAGCAGCGTAGACGGTGAATATAGACTAGCGGGGGGGAATGAGCAGTTCTTC. The full variable domain, with the rest looked up from reference TRBV9 and TRBJ2-1, is DSGVTQTPKHLITATGQRVTLRCSPRSGDLSVYWYQQSLDQGLQFLIQYYNGEERAKGNILERFSAQQFPDLHSELNLSSLELGDSALYFCASSVDGEYRLAGGNEQFFGPGTRLTVL.

The chain links TRBV28 to TRBJ2-1, with a weak D call TRBD2 (6 bases). The V end lost 10 bases, the J end lost 3 bases, and 13 bases lay between the germline ends. Germline values: CDR1 MDHEN, CDR2 SYDVKM. CDR3 length: 13 residues. This chain's CDR3 is CATGDFIYNEQFF. The CDR3 region has the DNA TGTGCCACCGGGGACTTCATCTACAATGAGCAGTTCTTC.

V is TRBV20-1 and J is TRBJ2-1; 13 nucleotides match TRBD2. Germline assignment: CDR1 DFQATT and CDR2 SNEGSKA (reference sequence). The ends lost 5 bases at V and 3 bases at J; junction bases unmatched: 1. This CDR3 has 14 amino acids. CDR3 DNA sequence: TGCAGTGCTGGGACTAGCGGGAACTACAATGAGCAGTTCTTC. Translation gives CSAGTSGNYNEQFF.

This clone has only a few counts. The chain links TRBV19 to TRBJ1-2; 8 bases fit TRBD1. Losses at the gene ends were 4 bases for V and 7 bases for J; bases not matched to a gene: 2. The length of the CDR3 is 12 residues. Germline V CDR1 and CDR2: LNHDA, SQIVND (reference sequence). CDR3 nucleotide sequence: TGTGCCAGTAGTAGGACAGGGCTTGGCTACACCTTC. Protein product: CASSRTGLGYTF.

This clone rates as medium-sized (0.01 to 0.1%). This chain connects TRBV30 to TRBJ2-2, with 9 bases that match TRBD2. This CDR3 is 16 amino acids long. V trimming: 1 base; J trimming: 6 bases; junction bases outside the gene matches: 9. Germline V gene data show CDR1 as GTSNPN and CDR2 as SVGIG (reference sequence). CDR3 region: CAWSGAGGWAAGELFF. In nucleotides, the CDR3 is TGTGCCTGGAGTGGCGCGGGGGGGTGGGCCGCCGGGGAGCTGTTTTTT. Variable domain in full (rest from reference TRBV30 and TRBJ2-2): SQTIHQWPATLVQPVGSPLSLECTVEGTSNPNLYWYRQAAGRGLQLLFYSVGIGQISSEVPQNLSASRPQDRQFILSSKKLLLSDSGFYLCAWSGAGGWAAGELFFGEGSRLTVL.

By sample share, this clone is medium-sized. The chain carries TRBV6-2 or TRBV6-3 and TRBJ1-5; D unclear. This CDR3 has 15 residues. Between the trimmed V and J ends, which lost 4 bases and 3 bases, there was a span of 13 bases. Germline values: CDR1 MNHEY, CDR2 SVGEGT. Here the CDR3 reads CASSFGISSNQPQHF. The CDR3 nucleotides are TGTGCCAGCAGTTTTGGGATTAGCTCCAATCAGCCCCAGCATTTT.

This clone ranks as medium-sized. This chain connects TRBV2 to TRBJ2-1; TRBD1 matches at 7 bases. The CDR3 covers 13 residues. V shed 5 bases, J shed 8 bases, and the junction held 6 bases outside the gene matches. Germline V gene data show CDR1 as SNHLY and CDR2 as FYNNEI. The DNA of the CDR3 is TGTGCCAGCAGTCGGGACAGTAGGTATGAGCAGTTCTTC. Translated: CASSRDSRYEQFF.

This clone rates as medium-sized (0.01 to 0.1%). The gene calls are TRBV12-3 or TRBV12-4 and TRBJ2-1; D unclear. This CDR3 is 12 amino acids long. V lost 5 bases to trimming and J lost 10 bases, with 12 bases between them. In nucleotides, the CDR3 is TGTGCCAGCAGTCCCCAACGTTTCGAGCAGTTCTTC. This translates into CASSPQRFEQFF.

This clone has just a few counts. The rearrangement joins TRBV6-2 or TRBV6-3 to TRBJ1-2; the D is unclear. The ends were cut back, 6 bases at V and 1 base at J, with 12 bases in the middle. Germline V gene sequence: CDR1 MNHEY, CDR2 SVGEGT. CDR3 length: 14 residues. The CDR3 spells CASRYIGLNYGYTF. Here the CDR3 DNA reads TGTGCCAGCAGGTACATTGGACTTAACTATGGCTACACCTTC.

V and J are TRBV30 and TRBJ2-2; 8 bases match TRBD2. With V trimmed by 1 base and J by 2 bases, 3 bases remained unmatched. The CDR3 covers 15 residues. From germline, CDR1 is GTSNPN and CDR2 SVGIG (reference sequence). Written as DNA, the CDR3 is TGTGCCTGGAGTGGATTAGCGGGAAACACCGGGGAGCTGTTTTTT. The encoded protein is CAWSGLAGNTGELFF.

The chain is built from TRBV20-1 and TRBJ2-7; D is uncertain. The CDR3 covers 14 residues. Germline assignment: CDR1 DFQATT and CDR2 SNEGSKA (reference sequence). Trimming left V 0 bases short and J 0 bases short, with 9 bases between. The CDR3 nucleotides are TGCAGTGCTAGAGATAGGCGGATCTCCTACGAGCAGTACTTC. Its translation is CSARDRRISYEQYF.

This clone was recorded at least ten times. The chain carries TRBV5-4 and TRBJ2-2; D ambiguous. V lost 2 bases and J lost 0, with 11 bases in between. The CDR3 sequence is 16 residues long. Germline values: CDR1 SGHNT, CDR2 YYREEE (reference sequence). In nucleotides, the CDR3 is TGTGCCAGCAGCTTATCTATCAACGCGAACACCGGGGAGCTGTTTTTT. Amino acids: CASSLSINANTGELFF.

By share, this clone counts as medium-sized (0.01 to 0.1%). The chain employs TRBV5-1 and TRBJ2-7; 9 bases match TRBD1. The CDR3 extends over 15 amino acids. Germline CDR1 is SGHRS and CDR2 is YFSETQ. V shed 0 bases and J 3 bases; nucleotides not matched to a gene: 4. CDR3 coding DNA: TGCGCCAGCAGCTTGGCGACAGGGGGTATCTACGAGCAGTACTTC. Translated: CASSLATGGIYEQYF.

This clone is medium-sized. The rearrangement joins TRBV6-1 to TRBJ1-2; 8 nucleotides align to TRBD1. Per the germline V gene, CDR1 is MNHNS and CDR2 is SASEGT. The CDR3 extends over 16 amino acids. V gave up 4 bases and J gave up 0 bases; unmatched junction bases: 7. CDR3 DNA: TGTGCCAGCAGTGGATGGGACAGGCCAGCTAACTATGGCTACACCTTC. Protein: CASSGWDRPANYGYTF.

Judged by abundance, this clone is medium-sized. The V gene is TRBV2, the J gene TRBJ1-2, with D tentatively TRBD1 (6 bases). Trimming removed 8 bases at V and 2 bases at J, with 12 bases between. The CDR3 sequence is 13 residues long. Germline V lookup: CDR1 SNHLY, CDR2 FYNNEI. The CDR3 DNA reads TGTGCCAGCGAGACAGGATTAAACTATGGCTACACCTTC. Amino acids: CASETGLNYGYTF.